This T cell receptor (beta chain) derives from a study of T cell repertoires in cytomegalovirus infection. Study in general: Signatures in public TCR beta sequences pointed to both CMV infection and matching HLA type.

TCRdb re-derived calls from the reads in MiXCR, one entry per CDR3 protein. The top ten hold around 3% of the sample, which has some 680,000 distinct CDR3 sequences, about a third seen once. Whole-study findings and limits: Frequencies of public TCR beta families were cumulated, and this identified carriers of CMV plus the relevant HLA. Ex vivo responses were dominated by HLA-C-restricted CMV-specific TCR beta clonotypes.

V shed 6 bases and J shed 4 bases, with 16 bases lying between them. The CDR3 contains 15 residues. The germline CDR1 and CDR2 sequences are SEHNR and FQNEAQ (reference sequence). Turning to this clonotype: No antigen is known for it.

Sequenced input: PBMCs. This chain uses TRBV7-9 with TRBJ1-5, with a weak D call TRBD1 (5 bases). This sequence originates from a human donor in good health (CMV status not recorded). Some clones in this sample may be carry-over from other donors' samples. CDR3 loop: CASSPEGTKNQPQHF. The CDR3 bases are TGTGCCAGCAGTCCCGAGGGGACGAAAAATCAGCCCCAGCATTTT.